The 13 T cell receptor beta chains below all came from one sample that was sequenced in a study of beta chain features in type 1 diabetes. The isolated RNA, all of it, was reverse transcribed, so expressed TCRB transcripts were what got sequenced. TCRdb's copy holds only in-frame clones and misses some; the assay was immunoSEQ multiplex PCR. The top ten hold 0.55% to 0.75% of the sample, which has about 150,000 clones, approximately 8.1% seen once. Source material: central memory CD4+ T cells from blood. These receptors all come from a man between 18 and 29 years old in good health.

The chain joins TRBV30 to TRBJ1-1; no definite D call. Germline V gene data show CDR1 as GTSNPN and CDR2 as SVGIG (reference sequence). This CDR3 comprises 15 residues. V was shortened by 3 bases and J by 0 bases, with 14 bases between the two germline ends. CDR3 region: CAWRRARGVNTEAFF. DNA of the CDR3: TGTGCCTGGAGACGGGCACGGGGAGTGAACACTGAAGCTTTCTTT. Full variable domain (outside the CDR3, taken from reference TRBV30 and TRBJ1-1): SQTIHQWPATLVQPVGSPLSLECTVEGTSNPNLYWYRQAAGRGLQLLFYSVGIGQISSEVPQNLSASRPQDRQFILSSKKLLLSDSGFYLCAWRRARGVNTEAFFGQGTRLTVV.

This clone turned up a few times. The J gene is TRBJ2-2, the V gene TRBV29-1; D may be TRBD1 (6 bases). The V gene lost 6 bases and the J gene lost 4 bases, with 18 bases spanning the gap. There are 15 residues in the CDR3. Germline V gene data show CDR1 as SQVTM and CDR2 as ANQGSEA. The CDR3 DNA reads TGCAGCGTATCACTAAGGGACACCGGCACCGGGGAGCTGTTTTTT. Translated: CSVSLRDTGTGELFF.

This CDR3 is CASSFWPSGNTIYF. CDR3 nucleotides: TGTGCCAGCAGCTTTTGGCCCTCTGGAAACACCATATATTTT. The chain couples TRBV7-9 to TRBJ1-3; no reliable D call. Germline CDR1 is SEHNR and CDR2 is FQNEAQ (reference sequence). The CDR3 loop spans 14 amino acids. V was clipped by 3 bases and J by 0 bases, with 6 bases between them.

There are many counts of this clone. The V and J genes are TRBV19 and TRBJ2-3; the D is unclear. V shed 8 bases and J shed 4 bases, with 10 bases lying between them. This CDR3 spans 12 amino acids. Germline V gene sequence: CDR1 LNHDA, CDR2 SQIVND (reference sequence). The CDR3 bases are TGTGCCAGTTCCATAACAGCAGATACGCAGTATTTT. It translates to CASSITADTQYF.

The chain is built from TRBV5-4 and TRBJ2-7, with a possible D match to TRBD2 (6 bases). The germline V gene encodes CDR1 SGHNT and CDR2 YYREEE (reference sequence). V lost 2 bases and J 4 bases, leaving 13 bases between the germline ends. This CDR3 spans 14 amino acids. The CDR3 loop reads CASSFLGLQYEQYF. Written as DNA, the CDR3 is TGTGCCAGCAGCTTTTTGGGACTCCAGTACGAGCAGTACTTC.

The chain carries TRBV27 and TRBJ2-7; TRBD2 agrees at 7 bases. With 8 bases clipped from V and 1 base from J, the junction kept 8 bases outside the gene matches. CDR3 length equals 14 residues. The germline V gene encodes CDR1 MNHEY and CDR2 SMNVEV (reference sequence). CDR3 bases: TGTGCCAGCTGGATAGCGGGTAGATCCTACGAGCAGTACTTC. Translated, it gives CASWIAGRSYEQYF.

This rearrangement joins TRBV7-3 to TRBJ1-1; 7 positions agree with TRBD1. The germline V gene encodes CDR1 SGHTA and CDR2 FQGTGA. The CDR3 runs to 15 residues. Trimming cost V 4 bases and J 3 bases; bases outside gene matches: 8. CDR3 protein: CASSSGTARDTEAFF. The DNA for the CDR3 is TGTGCCAGCAGCTCTGGGACAGCTCGGGACACTGAAGCTTTCTTT. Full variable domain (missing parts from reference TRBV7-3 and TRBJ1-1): GAGVSQTPSNKVTEKGKYVELRCDPISGHTALYWYRQSLGQGPEFLIYFQGTGAADDSGLPNDRFFAVRPEGSVSTLKIQRTERGDSAVYLCASSSGTARDTEAFFGQGTRLTVV.

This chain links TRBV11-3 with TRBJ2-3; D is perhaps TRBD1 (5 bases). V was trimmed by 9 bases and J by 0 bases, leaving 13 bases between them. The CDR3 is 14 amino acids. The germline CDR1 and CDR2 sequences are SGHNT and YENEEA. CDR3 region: CASSRAASTDTQYF. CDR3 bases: TGTGCCAGTTCCAGGGCGGCTAGCACAGATACGCAGTATTTT.

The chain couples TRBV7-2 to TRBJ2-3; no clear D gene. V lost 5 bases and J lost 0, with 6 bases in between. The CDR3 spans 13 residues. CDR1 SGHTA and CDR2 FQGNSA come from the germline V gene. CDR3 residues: CASSLLSTDTQYF. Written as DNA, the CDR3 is TGTGCCAGCAGCCTCCTTAGCACAGATACGCAGTATTTT.

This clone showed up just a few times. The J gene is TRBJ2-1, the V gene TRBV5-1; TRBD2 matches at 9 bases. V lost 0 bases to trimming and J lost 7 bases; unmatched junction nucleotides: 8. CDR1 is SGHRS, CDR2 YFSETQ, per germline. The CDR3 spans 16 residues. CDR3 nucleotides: TGCGCCAGCAGCTTGGTGGCGGGGGGGCCGGGGAATGAGCAGTTCTTC. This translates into CASSLVAGGPGNEQFF.

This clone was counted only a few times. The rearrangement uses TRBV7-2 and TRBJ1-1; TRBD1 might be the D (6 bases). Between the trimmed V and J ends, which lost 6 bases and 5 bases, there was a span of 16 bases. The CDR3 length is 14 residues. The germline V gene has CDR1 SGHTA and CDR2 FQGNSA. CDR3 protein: CASRPYGRGTEAFF. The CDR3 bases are TGTGCCAGCAGGCCCTACGGGAGGGGGACTGAAGCTTTCTTT.

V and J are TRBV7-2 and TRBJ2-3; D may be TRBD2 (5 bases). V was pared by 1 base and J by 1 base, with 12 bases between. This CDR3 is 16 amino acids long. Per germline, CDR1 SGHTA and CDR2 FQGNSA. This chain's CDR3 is CASSLGGGLRTDTQYF. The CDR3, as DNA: TGTGCCAGCAGCTTAGGAGGCGGGTTACGCACAGATACGCAGTATTTT.

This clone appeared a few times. For the CDR3, the DNA is TGTGCCTGGAGTGTAAGCCTGGAGGACACCATATATTTT. Its protein is CAWSVSLEDTIYF. The V gene is TRBV30, the J gene TRBJ1-3; unclear D gene. CDR1 and CDR2 (germline): GTSNPN, SVGIG (reference sequence). V dropped 0 bases and J dropped 8 bases, with 11 bases sitting between them. The CDR3 is 13 residues long.